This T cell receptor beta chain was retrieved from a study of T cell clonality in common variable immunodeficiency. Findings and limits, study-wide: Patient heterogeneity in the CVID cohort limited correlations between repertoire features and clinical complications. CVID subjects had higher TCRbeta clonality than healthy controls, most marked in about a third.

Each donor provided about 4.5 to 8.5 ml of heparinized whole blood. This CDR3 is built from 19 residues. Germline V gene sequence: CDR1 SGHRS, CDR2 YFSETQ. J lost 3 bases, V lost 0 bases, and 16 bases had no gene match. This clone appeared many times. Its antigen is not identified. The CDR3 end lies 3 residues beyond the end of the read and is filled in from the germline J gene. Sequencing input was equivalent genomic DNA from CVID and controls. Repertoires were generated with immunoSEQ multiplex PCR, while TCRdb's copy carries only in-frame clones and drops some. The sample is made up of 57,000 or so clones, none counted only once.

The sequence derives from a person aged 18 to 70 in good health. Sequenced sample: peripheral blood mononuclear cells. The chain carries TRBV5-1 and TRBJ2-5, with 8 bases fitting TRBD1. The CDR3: CASSLAFGGRDRSKETQYF. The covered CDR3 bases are TGCGCCAGCAGCTTGGCCTTCGGTGGTCGGGACAGGTCAAAAGAGACC.